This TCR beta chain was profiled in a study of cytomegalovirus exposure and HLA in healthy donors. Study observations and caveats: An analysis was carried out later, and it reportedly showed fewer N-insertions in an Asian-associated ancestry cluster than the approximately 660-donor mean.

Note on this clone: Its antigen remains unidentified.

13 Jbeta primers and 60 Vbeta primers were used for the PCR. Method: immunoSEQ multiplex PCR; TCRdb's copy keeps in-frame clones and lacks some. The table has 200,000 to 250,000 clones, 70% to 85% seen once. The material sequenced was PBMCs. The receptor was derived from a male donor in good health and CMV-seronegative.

CDR3 region: CASSASGTGGLYEQYF. CDR3 DNA: TGTGCCAGCAGTGCATCGGGGACAGGGGGCCTCTACGAGCAGTACTTC. The rearrangement links TRBV27 to TRBJ2-7; 12 positions match TRBD1. Germline V gene sequence: CDR1 MNHEY, CDR2 SMNVEV (reference sequence). CDR3 length: 16 amino acids. With V trimmed by 5 bases and J by 3 bases, 8 bases remained unmatched.